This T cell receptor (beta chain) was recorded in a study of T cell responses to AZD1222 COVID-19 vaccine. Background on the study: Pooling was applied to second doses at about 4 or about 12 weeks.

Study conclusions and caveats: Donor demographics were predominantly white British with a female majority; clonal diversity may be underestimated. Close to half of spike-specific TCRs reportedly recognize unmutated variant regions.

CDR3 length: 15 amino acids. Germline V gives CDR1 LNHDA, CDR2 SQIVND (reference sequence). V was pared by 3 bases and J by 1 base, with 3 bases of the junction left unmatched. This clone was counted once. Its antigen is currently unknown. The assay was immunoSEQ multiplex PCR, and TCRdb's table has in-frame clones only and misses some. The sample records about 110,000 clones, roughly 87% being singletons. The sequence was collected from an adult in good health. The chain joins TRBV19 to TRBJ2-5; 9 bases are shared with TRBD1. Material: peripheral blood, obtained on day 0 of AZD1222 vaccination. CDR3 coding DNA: TGTGCCAGTAGTATGCAGACAGGGGGCCAAGAGACCCAGTACTTC. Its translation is CASSMQTGGQETQYF.